A selection of T cell receptor beta chains follows, all from one sample in a study of response to subunit inactivated influenza vaccine. TCRdb ran MiXCR on the RT-PCR reads and lists one entry per CDR3 protein. The repertoire holds roughly 760,000 distinct CDR3 sequences, with about 20% as singletons. The specimen comprised PBMCs from blood, sampled more than 4 days after vaccination. The receptors come from a man in his fifties or sixties who received an inactivated influenza vaccine. The CDR3 runs from the conserved cysteine through the conserved F or W. The D gene is left open where the match is weak. Clone size, where shown, is once, few, many, or a class for clones that have expanded.

d_gene: TRBD1
j_gene: TRBJ2-3
v_gene: TRBV6-5
abundance: few
CDR3nt: TGTGCCAGCAGTTACTCGAGACAGGGGGCAGGGGATACGCAGTATTTT
CDR3aa: CASSYSRQGAGDTQYF

d_gene: -
j_gene: TRBJ2-7
v_gene: TRBV10-3
abundance: few
CDR3nt: TGTGCCATCAGCCCGACAGGTACTTACATCTCCTACGAGCAGTACTTC
CDR3aa: CAISPTGTYISYEQYF

d_gene: -
j_gene: TRBJ2-5
v_gene: TRBV11-1
abundance: few
CDR3nt: TGTGCCAGCAGCTTTGTGGACGGAGGTATCGAGACCCAGTACTTC
CDR3aa: CASSFVDGGIETQYF

d_gene: -
j_gene: TRBJ2-5
v_gene: TRBV7-2
abundance: few
CDR3nt: TGTGCCAGCAGCGGATGGGGGTATGAGACCCAGTACTTC
CDR3aa: CASSGWGYETQYF

d_gene: -
j_gene: TRBJ2-4
v_gene: TRBV20-1
abundance: -
CDR3nt: TGCAGTGCTAGTCGACTTTCCTTAGCCAAAAACATTCAGTACTTC
CDR3aa: CSASRLSLAKNIQYF

d_gene: -
j_gene: TRBJ2-7
v_gene: TRBV15
abundance: few
CDR3nt: TGTGCCACCAGCGTCTTCCCTGGGCGGGACTACGAGCAGTACTTC
CDR3aa: CATSVFPGRDYEQYF

d_gene: -
j_gene: TRBJ2-5
v_gene: TRBV20-1
abundance: -
CDR3nt: TGCAGTGCTAGAGAGTTGTCTCTCCAGGAGACCCAGTACTTC
CDR3aa: CSARELSLQETQYF

d_gene: -
j_gene: TRBJ2-7
v_gene: TRBV6-4
abundance: few
CDR3nt: TGTGCCAGCCTACCGGGACACCAACTTGGGAGGTCCTACGAGCAGTACTTC
CDR3aa: CASLPGHQLGRSYEQYF

d_gene: TRBD1
j_gene: TRBJ2-4
v_gene: TRBV5-4
abundance: few
CDR3nt: TGTGCCAGCAGCCCGGGACAGGGGGCCGGGCAAAACATTCAGTACTTC
CDR3aa: CASSPGQGAGQNIQYF

d_gene: -
j_gene: TRBJ2-1
v_gene: TRBV14
abundance: -
CDR3nt: TGTGCCAGCAGCCAAGCCCTAGGCCATGTCACTGAGCAGTTCTTC
CDR3aa: CASSQALGHVTEQFF

d_gene: TRBD1
j_gene: TRBJ2-2
v_gene: TRBV24-1
abundance: -
CDR3nt: TGTGCCACCAGTGATTTGCCGGGCGCCGGGACAGGGAGAAACACCGGGGAGCTGTTTTTT
CDR3aa: CATSDLPGAGTGRNTGELFF

d_gene: -
j_gene: TRBJ1-5
v_gene: TRBV27
abundance: -
CDR3nt: TGTGCCAGCAGTTTATCTGAGGGAATGAATCAGCCCCAGCATTTT
CDR3aa: CASSLSEGMNQPQHF

d_gene: TRBD1
j_gene: TRBJ2-1
v_gene: TRBV12-3/TRBV12-4
abundance: few
CDR3nt: TGTGCCAGCACCGAACAGGGGGCGCGGAATGAGCAGTTCTTC
CDR3aa: CASTEQGARNEQFF

d_gene: -
j_gene: TRBJ2-7
v_gene: TRBV6-2/TRBV6-3
abundance: -
CDR3nt: TGTGCCGGCACCTCTTCTTCCGGGATAACGTACGAGCAGTACTTC
CDR3aa: CAGTSSSGITYEQYF

d_gene: -
j_gene: TRBJ2-1
v_gene: TRBV29-1
abundance: -
CDR3nt: TGCAGCGTTGAAGAGCAGTTCTTC
CDR3aa: CSVEEQFF

d_gene: TRBD1
j_gene: TRBJ1-5
v_gene: TRBV20-1
abundance: -
CDR3nt: TGCAGTGCTAGAAGCGGGACAGGGGGCGGTCAGCCCCAGCATTTT
CDR3aa: CSARSGTGGGQPQHF

d_gene: TRBD2
j_gene: TRBJ2-7
v_gene: TRBV12-3/TRBV12-4
abundance: few
CDR3nt: TGTGCCAGCAGCCCCGGAGCGGGGACCTACGAGCAGTACTTC
CDR3aa: CASSPGAGTYEQYF

d_gene: TRBD2
j_gene: TRBJ2-1
v_gene: TRBV20-1
abundance: -
CDR3nt: TGCAGTGCAACCTCTAGCGGGAGACGCGATGAGCAGTTCTTC
CDR3aa: CSATSSGRRDEQFF

d_gene: TRBD2
j_gene: TRBJ2-7
v_gene: TRBV4-2
abundance: -
CDR3nt: TGTGCCAGCAGCCAGGGCGGGGGGCTACACTCCTACGAGCAGTACTTC
CDR3aa: CASSQGGGLHSYEQYF

d_gene: -
j_gene: TRBJ1-2
v_gene: TRBV10-3
abundance: few
CDR3nt: TGTGCCATCAGCGAGATCTCTAACTATGGCTACACCTTC
CDR3aa: CAISEISNYGYTF

d_gene: TRBD1
j_gene: TRBJ2-5
v_gene: TRBV20-1
abundance: -
CDR3nt: TGCAGTGCCACCTCACAGACAGGGCTCCAGACCCAGTACTTC
CDR3aa: CSATSQTGLQTQYF

d_gene: -
j_gene: TRBJ2-7
v_gene: TRBV7-8
abundance: few
CDR3nt: TGTGCCAGCACCCTAAGGGGGTACACTTACGAGCAGTACTTC
CDR3aa: CASTLRGYTYEQYF

d_gene: TRBD2
j_gene: TRBJ2-1
v_gene: TRBV20-1
abundance: few
CDR3nt: TGCAGTGCTGAGTGGCTAGCGGAGTACAATGAGCAGTTCTTC
CDR3aa: CSAEWLAEYNEQFF

d_gene: -
j_gene: TRBJ1-3
v_gene: TRBV7-2
abundance: many
CDR3nt: TGTGCCAGCAGCCCCCGACAGAGCTCTGGAAACACCATATATTTT
CDR3aa: CASSPRQSSGNTIYF

d_gene: TRBD2
j_gene: TRBJ2-3
v_gene: TRBV10-3
abundance: few
CDR3nt: TGTGCCATCACGAGCGGGAGGGGAGATACGCAGTATTTT
CDR3aa: CAITSGRGDTQYF

d_gene: TRBD2
j_gene: TRBJ2-7
v_gene: TRBV28
abundance: few
CDR3nt: TGTGCCAGCAGTGGGGAGGGGCGCGACGAGCAGTACTTC
CDR3aa: CASSGEGRDEQYF

d_gene: TRBD1
j_gene: TRBJ1-1
v_gene: TRBV4-3
abundance: -
CDR3nt: TGCGCCAGCAGCCCTACTTGGACAGGGGGCCCGAACACTGAAGCTTTCTTT
CDR3aa: CASSPTWTGGPNTEAFF

d_gene: TRBD2
j_gene: TRBJ2-3
v_gene: TRBV20-1
abundance: many
CDR3nt: TGCAGTGCTAGGCGGGCTAGCGGGGTCACAGATACGCAGTATTTT
CDR3aa: CSARRASGVTDTQYF

d_gene: -
j_gene: TRBJ2-3
v_gene: TRBV20-1
abundance: many
CDR3nt: TGCAGTGCTAGTCTTCCTACAGGAATTTTAGATACGCAGTATTTT
CDR3aa: CSASLPTGILDTQYF

d_gene: TRBD2
j_gene: TRBJ2-2
v_gene: TRBV11-1
abundance: few
CDR3nt: TGTGCCAGCAGCACCGGGACTAGCGGAGTTCAGGGTACGAACACCGGGGAGCTGTTTTTT
CDR3aa: CASSTGTSGVQGTNTGELFF

d_gene: TRBD1
j_gene: TRBJ2-3
v_gene: TRBV7-9
abundance: many
CDR3nt: TGTGCCAGCAGCTATGGGACAGTGAGCACAGATACGCAGTATTTT
CDR3aa: CASSYGTVSTDTQYF

d_gene: -
j_gene: TRBJ2-2
v_gene: TRBV28
abundance: -
CDR3nt: TGTGCCAGCAGGACGGTGGGGGGCAGCACCGGGGAGCTGTTTTTT
CDR3aa: CASRTVGGSTGELFF

d_gene: -
j_gene: TRBJ2-5
v_gene: TRBV20-1
abundance: -
CDR3nt: TGCAGTGCTACCCGACAGGTTTCGTTGGGAGAGACCCAGTACTTC
CDR3aa: CSATRQVSLGETQYF

d_gene: -
j_gene: TRBJ2-7
v_gene: TRBV28
abundance: many
CDR3nt: TGTGCCAGCAGTCGTCCACTTAACGAGCAGTACTTC
CDR3aa: CASSRPLNEQYF

d_gene: TRBD2
j_gene: TRBJ2-2
v_gene: TRBV20-1
abundance: few
CDR3nt: TGCAGTGCTAGAGGATTGGCTAGCGGGAGTAGGGACACCGGGGAGCTGTTTTTT
CDR3aa: CSARGLASGSRDTGELFF

d_gene: -
j_gene: TRBJ1-2
v_gene: TRBV7-2
abundance: few
CDR3nt: TGTGCCAGCAGCCCAGTACAAGGCATCAAGAACTATGGCTACACCTTC
CDR3aa: CASSPVQGIKNYGYTF

d_gene: -
j_gene: TRBJ2-1
v_gene: TRBV6-1
abundance: -
CDR3nt: TGTGCCAGCGGGGGTACAGCAGGGAATGAGCAGTTCTTC
CDR3aa: CASGGTAGNEQFF

d_gene: -
j_gene: TRBJ1-6
v_gene: TRBV6-2/TRBV6-3
abundance: -
CDR3nt: TGTGCCAGCAGTTACCTTAGGGAAGATAATTCACCCCTCCACTTT
CDR3aa: CASSYLREDNSPLHF

d_gene: -
j_gene: TRBJ1-1
v_gene: TRBV6-1
abundance: few
CDR3nt: TGTGCCAGCAGTCGACCGCCCAAGGGACGGGCTTTCTTT
CDR3aa: CASSRPPKGRAFF

d_gene: TRBD1
j_gene: TRBJ2-1
v_gene: TRBV12-5
abundance: -
CDR3nt: TGTGCTAGTGGTAACAGGGGGCTATACAATGAGCAGTTCTTC
CDR3aa: CASGNRGLYNEQFF

d_gene: -
j_gene: TRBJ2-5
v_gene: TRBV4-1
abundance: -
CDR3nt: TGCGCCAGCAGCCAAGGGACTTCCCAAGAGACCCAGTACTTC
CDR3aa: CASSQGTSQETQYF

d_gene: TRBD2
j_gene: TRBJ2-1
v_gene: TRBV20-1
abundance: -
CDR3nt: TGCAGTGCTAGCGGCCTAGCGGGGCCAAACAATGAGCAGTTCTTC
CDR3aa: CSASGLAGPNNEQFF

d_gene: -
j_gene: TRBJ2-1
v_gene: TRBV7-6
abundance: -
CDR3nt: TGTGCCAGCAGCTTAGCGGTGGGTCCCTACAATGAGCAGTTCTTC
CDR3aa: CASSLAVGPYNEQFF

d_gene: -
j_gene: TRBJ2-1
v_gene: TRBV9
abundance: few
CDR3nt: TGTGCCAGCAGCGTAGAGGCGGTCCTCCACAATGAGCAGTTCTTC
CDR3aa: CASSVEAVLHNEQFF

d_gene: -
j_gene: TRBJ2-6
v_gene: TRBV6-2/TRBV6-3
abundance: -
CDR3nt: TGTGCCAGCAGTTTTCAAGAATCGGCCGGACCATCTGGGGCCAACGTCCTGACTTTC
CDR3aa: CASSFQESAGPSGANVLTF

d_gene: TRBD1
j_gene: TRBJ2-5
v_gene: TRBV6-2/TRBV6-3
abundance: -
CDR3nt: TGTGCCAGCAGTCCATGGGACAGAGATGCACGGCCTAGGTCGGAGACCCAGTACTTC
CDR3aa: CASSPWDRDARPRSETQYF

d_gene: -
j_gene: TRBJ2-1
v_gene: TRBV12-3/TRBV12-4
abundance: -
CDR3nt: TGTGCCAGCAGTTTGGGGTGGGTGCGCTTCAATGAGCAGTTCTTC
CDR3aa: CASSLGWVRFNEQFF

d_gene: TRBD2
j_gene: TRBJ2-3
v_gene: TRBV4-2
abundance: many
CDR3nt: TGTGCCAGCAACAGCGGGAGTTGGGCAGATACGCAGTATTTT
CDR3aa: CASNSGSWADTQYF